The sample holds one count of the clone carrying this T cell receptor beta chain. All enrollees were about 18 to 100 years old and from about 25 US areas. This specimen comes from a study of blood T cell repertoires in COVID-19. Across the whole study: T cells, B-cell-depleted T cells, or PBMCs supplied cDNA or gDNA.

In the source study's methods: Reference gene primer amplification gave estimated nucleated cell counts. The data were produced by immunoSEQ multiplex PCR, yet TCRdb's version contains in-frame clones alone and is incomplete. V and J calls and clone size are copied from that table; D and trimming were computed from the DNA. The sample has under 300,000 clones, approximately 88% seen once. CDR3 length: 14 amino acids. Trimming at V came to 0 bases and at J to 5 bases, leaving 2 bases not matched to a gene. Germline-derived CDR1 and CDR2 are KGHSH and LQKENI. This TCR was sampled from a woman aged 40-49 years with acute COVID-19. The chain couples TRBV18 to TRBJ1-1; 8 nucleotides line up with TRBD1. Material: PBMCs or T cells enriched from blood (not recorded which). CDR3 region: CASSPPDRGTEAFF. In DNA, the CDR3 is TGTGCCAGCTCACCACCCGACAGGGGAACTGAAGCTTTCTTT.